What follows are 27 T cell receptor beta chains derived from one specimen sequenced in a study of blood T cell repertoires in COVID-19. The method was immunoSEQ multiplex PCR; TCRdb's version includes in-frame clones alone and lacks a portion of them. The sample lists 30,000 or so clones, roughly 84% seen once, with more than 9.5% in the top ten. Sample: peripheral blood. Receptors originate from a man older than 75 with active COVID-19.

The genes are TRBV5-1 and TRBJ2-2, with D unresolved. From germline, CDR1 is SGHRS and CDR2 YFSETQ. The CDR3 has 15 amino acids. Between the trimmed V and J ends, which lost 6 bases and 0 bases, there was a span of 12 bases. The CDR3, as DNA: TGCGCCAGCAATGCAGACAACGCGAACACCGGGGAGCTGTTTTTT. Protein product: CASNADNANTGELFF. Full variable domain (missing parts from reference TRBV5-1 and TRBJ2-2): KAGVTQTPRYLIKTRGQQVTLSCSPISGHRSVSWYQQTPGQGLQFLFEYFSETQRNKGNFPGRFSGRQFSNSRSEMNVSTLELGDSALYLCASNADNANTGELFFGEGSRLTVL.

This clone has a handful of counts. The genes are TRBV2 and TRBJ2-3; the D gene is possibly TRBD2 (7 bases). Per germline, CDR1 SNHLY and CDR2 FYNNEI. The CDR3 runs 15 residues. V lost 5 bases and J 0 bases, leaving 12 bases between the germline ends. CDR3 sequence: CASSLRGASTDTQYF. The CDR3 coding sequence is TGTGCCAGCAGTCTCCGGGGGGCTAGCACAGATACGCAGTATTTT.

The chain uses TRBV5-4 and TRBJ2-7; D is possibly TRBD2 (6 bases). Trimming removed 10 bases from V and 5 bases from J, with 16 bases in between. The V gene's germline CDR1 is SGHNT and CDR2 YYREEE (reference sequence). This CDR3 is built from 12 residues. The CDR3 sequence is CASAGSGHEQYF. CDR3 nucleotide sequence: TGTGCCTCCGCGGGTAGCGGTCACGAGCAGTACTTC.

This clone appeared a single time. The chain is built from TRBV11-2 and TRBJ2-2, with D tentatively TRBD1 (6 bases). From germline, CDR1 is SGHAT and CDR2 FQNNGV. Trimming removed 2 bases at V and 0 bases at J, with 16 bases between. This CDR3 region has 18 residues. The DNA for the CDR3 is TGTGCCAGCAGCTTATCGTACAGGGTCCTCACGAACACCGGGGAGCTGTTTTTT. Its translation is CASSLSYRVLTNTGELFF.

The CDR3 nucleotides read TGCAGCGTTCCCCAGGTGGCGTATGGCTACACCTTC. This translates into CSVPQVAYGYTF. This chain uses TRBV29-1 with TRBJ1-2; D uncertain. The germline CDR1 and CDR2 sequences are SQVTM and ANQGSEA. The CDR3 has 12 residues. V was clipped by 5 bases and J by 5 bases, with 12 bases between them.

The chain couples TRBV6-1 to TRBJ2-5; possibly TRBD2 for D (7 bases). The CDR3 is made up of 19 amino acids. V gave up 2 bases and J gave up 2 bases, with 24 bases separating them. Germline loops: CDR1 MNHNS, CDR2 SASEGT. The CDR3: CASSESPTTFGGAQETQYF. CDR3 nucleotide sequence: TGTGCCAGCAGTGAATCCCCAACGACATTTGGGGGGGCTCAAGAGACCCAGTACTTC.

The chain joins TRBV5-1 to TRBJ2-7; perhaps TRBD1 as D (6 bases). Trimming removed 4 bases from V and 6 bases from J, with 14 bases in between. The germline CDR1 and CDR2 sequences are SGHRS and YFSETQ. The CDR3 has 13 amino acids. The CDR3 DNA is TGCGCCAGCAGCCTACCAACAGGGACCGAGCAGTACTTC. Protein sequence: CASSLPTGTEQYF.

J is TRBJ2-7 and V is TRBV6-1; a possible D gene is TRBD2 (5 bases). This CDR3 contains 13 residues. V lost 2 bases and J 5 bases, leaving 10 bases between the germline ends. Germline CDR1 and CDR2: MNHNS and SASEGT. The CDR3 sequence: CASSESGMNEQYF. CDR3 sequence (DNA): TGTGCCAGCAGTGAATCGGGGATGAACGAGCAGTACTTC.

The genes are TRBV3-1 (or the pseudogene TRBV3-2) and TRBJ2-5; 8 bases are a match to TRBD2. Germline V gene lookup returns CDR1 LGHDT and CDR2 YNNKEL (reference sequence). This CDR3 region has 12 residues. The junction had 3 bases not matched to a gene; V was cut back by 7 bases and J by 5 bases. This CDR3 is CASNGGGETQYF. The CDR3 nucleotides are TGTGCCAGCAATGGCGGGGGGGAGACCCAGTACTTC.

The J gene is TRBJ1-2, the V gene TRBV6-5; 10 bases map to TRBD1. The V gene end was trimmed by 6 bases and the J gene end by 1 base; junction bases not matched to a gene: 5. The CDR3 consists of 15 residues. Germline values: CDR1 MNHEY, CDR2 SVGAGI. The chain's CDR3 is CASRGDRGYNYGYTF. The DNA of the CDR3 is TGTGCCAGCAGAGGGGACAGGGGATATAACTATGGCTACACCTTC.

The CDR3 spells CASSTNRQGHSRGNQPQHF. The CDR3 DNA is TGTGCCAGCAGCACCAACAGACAGGGACACAGTCGGGGCAATCAGCCCCAGCATTTT. The chain uses TRBV9 and TRBJ1-5; 7 nucleotides align to TRBD1. The CDR3 has 19 residues. V lost 4 bases, J lost 2 bases, and 18 bases stayed unmatched. Germline V CDR1 and CDR2: SGDLS, YYNGEE.

The table lists this clone with a few counts. This chain joins TRBV7-9 and TRBJ2-1, with 13 bases lining up with TRBD2. Germline CDR1 reads SEHNR; CDR2 reads FQNEAQ (reference sequence). The trim removed 3 bases at V and 4 bases at J, leaving 3 bases unmatched. This CDR3 comprises 16 residues. The CDR3 is CASSFSGLAGYNEQFF. The CDR3, as DNA: TGTGCCAGCAGCTTCTCGGGACTAGCGGGGTACAATGAGCAGTTCTTC.

The chain uses TRBV2 and TRBJ1-6; 7 bases line up with TRBD1. After removal of 7 bases from V and 6 bases from J, the junction contained 3 bases not matched to a gene. Germline CDR1 and CDR2: SNHLY and FYNNEI. The CDR3 has 13 amino acids. The DNA of the CDR3 is TGTGCCAGCAAAGGGACAGCTAATTCACCCCTCCACTTT. It is translated as CASKGTANSPLHF.

The V call is TRBV3-1 (or the pseudogene TRBV3-2), the J call TRBJ2-1; 13 nucleotides match TRBD2. The CDR3 length is 17 residues. The germline V gene has CDR1 LGHDT and CDR2 YNNKEL (reference sequence). Trimming removed 0 bases from V and 5 bases from J; junction bases left unmatched: 4. CDR3 DNA: TGTGCCAGCAGCCAAGAACTAGCGGGGGGGCCGCACAATGAGCAGTTCTTC. It encodes CASSQELAGGPHNEQFF.

V gene TRBV12-3 or TRBV12-4 combines with J gene TRBJ2-5, with TRBD2 as a possible D gene (6 bases). This CDR3 is built from 13 residues. V lost 6 bases to trimming and J lost 0 bases, with 8 bases between them. Here the CDR3 reads CASSRGYQETQYF. The CDR3 DNA reads as TGTGCCAGCAGCCGGGGGTACCAAGAGACCCAGTACTTC.

This sequence joins TRBV6-5 and TRBJ2-3, with a tentative D call TRBD1 (6 bases). Trimming stripped 6 bases from V and 4 bases from J, with 14 bases between. CDR1 is MNHEY, CDR2 SVGAGI, per germline. This CDR3 comprises 14 residues. The CDR3 sequence is CASRIQGSSDTQYF. CDR3 DNA: TGTGCCAGCAGGATACAGGGTAGTTCAGATACGCAGTATTTT.

This chain links TRBV5-8 with TRBJ2-5; 9 bases fit TRBD2. V was pared by 0 bases and J by 0 bases, with 3 bases of the junction left unmatched. The CDR3 covers 16 residues. Germline CDR1 reads SGHTS; CDR2 reads YDEGEE. CDR3 DNA: TGTGCCAGCAGCTTGGGACTAGCGGAATACCAAGAGACCCAGTACTTC. This translates into CASSLGLAEYQETQYF. The whole variable domain, filled in from reference TRBV5-8 and TRBJ2-5, reads EAGVTQSPTHLIKTRGQQATLRCSPISGHTSVYWYQQALGLGLQFLLWYDEGEERNRGNFPPRFSGRQFPNYSSELNVNALELEDSALYLCASSLGLAEYQETQYFGPGTRLLVL.

The rearrangement links TRBV27 to TRBJ2-1, with TRBD1 identical over 8 bases. This CDR3 is 14 amino acids long. Germline loops: CDR1 MNHEY, CDR2 SMNVEV (reference sequence). J lost 8 bases, V lost 5 bases, and 8 bases had no gene match. The CDR3 DNA reads as TGTGCCAGCAGTCCCGGGACAGGTATCTATGAGCAGTTCTTC. This translates into CASSPGTGIYEQFF.

The chain is built from TRBV5-1 and TRBJ2-7, with unresolved D. Trimming took 7 bases from V and 3 from J, leaving 14 bases between them. CDR1 and CDR2 (germline): SGHRS, YFSETQ. CDR3 length: 13 residues. CDR3 protein: CASSVGKYYEQYF. The CDR3 DNA is TGCGCCAGCTCCGTCGGTAAATACTACGAGCAGTACTTC.

The chain links TRBV5-1 to TRBJ2-5, with D perhaps TRBD2 (6 bases). V lost 4 bases to trimming and J lost 5 bases, with 18 bases between them. The CDR3 is 15 amino acids. Germline CDR1 and CDR2: SGHRS and YFSETQ. The CDR3 loop reads CASSLLTSAGETQYF. In nucleotides, the CDR3 is TGCGCCAGCAGCCTCCTGACTAGTGCTGGGGAGACCCAGTACTTC.

CDR3 in amino acids: CASSQVSTIYEQYF. CDR3 nucleotides: TGCGCCAGCAGCCAAGTGAGTACGATCTACGAGCAGTACTTC. The V gene is TRBV4-1, the J gene TRBJ2-7, with D uncertain. The CDR3 has 14 residues. Trimming left V 1 base short and J 3 bases short, with 10 bases between. The germline V gene encodes CDR1 MGHRA and CDR2 YSYEKL.

The rearrangement links TRBV10-3 to TRBJ1-4; 7 nucleotides agree with TRBD1. The CDR3 extends over 13 amino acids. V shed 7 bases and J 4 bases; nucleotides not matched to a gene: 3. Germline V gene data show CDR1 as ENHRY and CDR2 as SYGVKD. CDR3 in DNA: TGTGCCATCAAGGGACAGAATAATGAAAAACTGTTTTTT. This translates into CAIKGQNNEKLFF.

The V and J genes are TRBV20-1 and TRBJ1-5; 8 bases are a match to TRBD1. The V segment lost 3 bases and the J segment 0 bases; nucleotides outside the gene matches: 7. CDR3 length: 16 amino acids. Per germline, CDR1 DFQATT and CDR2 SNEGSKA (reference sequence). CDR3 residues: CSASHRGGFSNQPQHF. The CDR3 nucleotides read TGCAGTGCTAGTCACAGGGGGGGCTTTAGCAATCAGCCCCAGCATTTT.

The J gene is TRBJ2-7, the V gene TRBV7-9; TRBD1 matches at 11 bases. The V segment lost 6 bases and the J segment 3 bases; nucleotides outside the gene matches: 13. The germline V gene encodes CDR1 SEHNR and CDR2 FQNEAQ (reference sequence). The CDR3 runs to 17 residues. The CDR3 DNA is TGTGCCAGCAGTTACCATTCCGGGACAGGGGGGTACTACGAGCAGTACTTC. It specifies CASSYHSGTGGYYEQYF.

The chain is built from TRBV5-6 and TRBJ1-1, with D perhaps TRBD1 (6 bases). Trimming shortened V by 2 bases and J by 5 bases, and 16 bases separated the two germline ends. CDR1 and CDR2 from the germline V gene are SGHDT and YYEEEE. The CDR3 is 15 residues long. The CDR3 coding sequence is TGTGCCAGCAGCTTCCAGGGGTTGGATAGGACTGAAGCTTTCTTT. Protein: CASSFQGLDRTEAFF.

The rearrangement uses TRBV7-2 and TRBJ1-2; 8 bases line up with TRBD1. The V segment lost 4 bases and the J segment 4 bases; nucleotides outside the gene matches: 2. CDR1 is SGHTA, CDR2 FQGNSA, per germline. The CDR3 contains 13 residues. The CDR3 spells CASSSTGGYGYTF. In nucleotides, the CDR3 is TGTGCCAGCAGCTCTACAGGGGGCTATGGCTACACCTTC.

The V gene is TRBV30, the J gene TRBJ1-6; perhaps TRBD1 as D (5 bases). The V end was cut by 2 bases, the J end by 15 bases, with 17 bases between. This CDR3 comprises 13 residues. Germline V gene lookup returns CDR1 GTSNPN and CDR2 SVGIG (reference sequence). CDR3 amino acids: CAWSKGARVHLHF. CDR3 nucleotide sequence: TGTGCCTGGAGTAAAGGGGCCCGGGTTCACCTCCACTTT.